This TCR beta chain was identified in a study of Graves' ophthalmopathy and Graves' hyperthyroidism. Study context: Peripheral blood was collected at initial diagnosis, before any treatment.

Patients were left out if they had other autoimmune diseases, uncontrolled infections, pregnancy or lactation. Beta-chain TCR CDR3 regions were amplified from RNA transcripts. HTBI primers primed a first-round RT-PCR, and a second-round multiplex PCR followed. TCRdb reprocessed the multiplex PCR reads with MiXCR, giving one entry per CDR3 protein. This sample has just over 400,000 distinct CDR3 sequences, with more than 20% found just once. This clonotype has just one count. Just one base apart from a much larger clone, this may be a read error. Input material: peripheral blood. The sequence was obtained from a woman under 30 with stable Graves' hyperthyroidism.

CDR3 bases: TGTGCCAGCAGTTTTTGGGGAGATAGCAATCAGCCCCAGCATTTT. Its translation is CASSFWGDSNQPQHF. The V gene is TRBV12-3 or TRBV12-4, the J gene TRBJ1-5; D gene ambiguous. Trimming pared 3 bases from V and 0 bases from J, leaving 9 bases between. This CDR3 is built from 15 residues.